This TCR beta chain was found in a study of T cell responses to AZD1222 COVID-19 vaccine. The table came from immunoSEQ multiplex PCR; TCRdb's copy has only in-frame clones and leaves some out. The profile shows fewer than 150,000 clones, about 93% of them singletons. Findings and caveats of the study: Dominant at 160-218 and 743-854, vaccine-associated CD4 TCRs also spanned spike.

For this clone: No antigen is known for it.

Trimming cost V 0 bases and J 2 bases, with 8 bases left between them. Germline lookup yields CDR1 SGHRS and CDR2 YFSETQ. The CDR3 spans 14 residues. Material: peripheral blood, obtained on day 0 of AZD1222 vaccination. V is TRBV5-1 and J is TRBJ1-1, with D unresolved. This receptor was identified in an adult in good health. The CDR3 spells CASSLGGPNTEAFF. Here the CDR3 DNA reads TGCGCCAGCAGCTTGGGAGGGCCCAACACTGAAGCTTTCTTT.